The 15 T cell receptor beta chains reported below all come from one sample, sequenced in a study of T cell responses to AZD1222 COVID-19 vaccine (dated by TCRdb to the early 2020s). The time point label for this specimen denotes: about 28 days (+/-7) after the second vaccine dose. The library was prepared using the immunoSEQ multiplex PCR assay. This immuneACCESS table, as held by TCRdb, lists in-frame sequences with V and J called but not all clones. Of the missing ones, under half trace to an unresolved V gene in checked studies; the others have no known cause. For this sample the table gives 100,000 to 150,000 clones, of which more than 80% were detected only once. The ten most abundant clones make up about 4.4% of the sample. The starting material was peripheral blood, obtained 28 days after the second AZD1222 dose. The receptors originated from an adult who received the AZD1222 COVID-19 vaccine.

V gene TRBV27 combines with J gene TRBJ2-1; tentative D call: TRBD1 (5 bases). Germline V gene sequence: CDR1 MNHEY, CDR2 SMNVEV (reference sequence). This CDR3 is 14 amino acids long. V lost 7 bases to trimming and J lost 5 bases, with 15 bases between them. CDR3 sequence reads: CASNYRNENNEQFF. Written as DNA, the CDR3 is TGTGCCAGCAATTACAGGAACGAAAACAATGAGCAGTTCTTC.

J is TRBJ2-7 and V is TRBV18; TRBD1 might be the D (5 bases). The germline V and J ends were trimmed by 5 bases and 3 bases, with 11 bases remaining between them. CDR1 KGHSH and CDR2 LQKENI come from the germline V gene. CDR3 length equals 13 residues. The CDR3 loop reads CASSNPTVYEQYF. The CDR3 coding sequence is TGTGCCAGCTCAAACCCGACAGTCTACGAGCAGTACTTC.

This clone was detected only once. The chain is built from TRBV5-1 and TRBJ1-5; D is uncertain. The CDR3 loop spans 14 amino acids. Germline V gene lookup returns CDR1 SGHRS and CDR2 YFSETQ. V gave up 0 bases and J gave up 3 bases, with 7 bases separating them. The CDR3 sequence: CASSLAEPNQPQHF. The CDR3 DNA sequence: TGCGCCAGCAGCTTGGCCGAACCCAATCAGCCCCAGCATTTT.

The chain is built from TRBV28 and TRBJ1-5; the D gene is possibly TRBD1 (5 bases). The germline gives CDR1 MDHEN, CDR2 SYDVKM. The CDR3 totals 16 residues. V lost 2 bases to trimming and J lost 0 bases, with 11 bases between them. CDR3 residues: CASSLRGVGSNQPQHF. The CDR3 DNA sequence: TGTGCCAGCAGTTTAAGAGGGGTCGGTAGCAATCAGCCCCAGCATTTT.

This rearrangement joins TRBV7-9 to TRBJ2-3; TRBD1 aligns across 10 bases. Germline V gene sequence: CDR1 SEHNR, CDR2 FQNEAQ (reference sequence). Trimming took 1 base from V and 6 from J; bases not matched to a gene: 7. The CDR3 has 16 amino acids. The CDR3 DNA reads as TGTGCCAGCAGCTTAGGGGACAGGGGACCTCGGGATACGCAGTATTTT. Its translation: CASSLGDRGPRDTQYF.

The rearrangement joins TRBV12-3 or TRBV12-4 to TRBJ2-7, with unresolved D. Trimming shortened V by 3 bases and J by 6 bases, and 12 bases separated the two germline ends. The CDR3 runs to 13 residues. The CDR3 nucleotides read TGTGCCAGCAGTTTTAACAACCCGCTCGAGCAGTACTTC. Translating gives CASSFNNPLEQYF.

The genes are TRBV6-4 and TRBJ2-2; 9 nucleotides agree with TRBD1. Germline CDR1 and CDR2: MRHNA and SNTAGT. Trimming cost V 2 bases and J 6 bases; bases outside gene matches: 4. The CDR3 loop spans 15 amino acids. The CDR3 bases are TGTGCCAGCAGTGACAGGACAGGGGTGCCCGGGGAGCTGTTTTTT. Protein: CASSDRTGVPGELFF.

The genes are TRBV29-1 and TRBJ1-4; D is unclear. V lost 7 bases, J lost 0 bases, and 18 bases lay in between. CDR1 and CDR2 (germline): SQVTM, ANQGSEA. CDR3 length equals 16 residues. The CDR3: CSARTLPDATNEKLFF. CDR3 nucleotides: TGCAGCGCACGGACCTTACCCGACGCAACTAATGAAAAACTGTTTTTT.

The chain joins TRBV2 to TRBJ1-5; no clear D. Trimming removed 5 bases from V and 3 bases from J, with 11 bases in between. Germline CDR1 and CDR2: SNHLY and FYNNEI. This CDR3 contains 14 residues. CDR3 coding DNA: TGTGCCAGCAGTCTTGACAAGATCAATCAGCCCCAGCATTTT. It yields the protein CASSLDKINQPQHF.

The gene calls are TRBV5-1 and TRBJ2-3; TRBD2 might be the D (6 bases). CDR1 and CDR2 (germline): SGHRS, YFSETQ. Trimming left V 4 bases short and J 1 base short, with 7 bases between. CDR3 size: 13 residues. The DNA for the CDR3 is TGCGCCAGCAGCCAGCGGGGCACAGATACGCAGTATTTT. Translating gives CASSQRGTDTQYF.

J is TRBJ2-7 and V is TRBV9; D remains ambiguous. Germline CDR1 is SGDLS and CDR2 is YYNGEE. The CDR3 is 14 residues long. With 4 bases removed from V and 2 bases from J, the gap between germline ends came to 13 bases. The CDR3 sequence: CASSTGPAPYEQYF. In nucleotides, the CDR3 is TGTGCCAGCAGCACCGGGCCGGCCCCCTACGAGCAGTACTTC. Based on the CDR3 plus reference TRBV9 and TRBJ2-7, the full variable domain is DSGVTQTPKHLITATGQRVTLRCSPRSGDLSVYWYQQSLDQGLQFLIQYYNGEERAKGNILERFSAQQFPDLHSELNLSSLELGDSALYFCASSTGPAPYEQYFGPGTRLTVT.

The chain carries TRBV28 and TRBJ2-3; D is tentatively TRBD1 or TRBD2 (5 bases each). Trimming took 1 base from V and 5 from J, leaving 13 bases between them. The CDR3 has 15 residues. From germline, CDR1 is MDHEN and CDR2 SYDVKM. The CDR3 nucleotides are TGTGCCAGCAGTTTATTCGGGGCGGGCCAAGATACGCAGTATTTT. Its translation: CASSLFGAGQDTQYF.

The CDR3 DNA reads as TGTGCCGCCGCGGGGGGGGTATACACCGGGGAGCTGTTTTTT. Amino acid sequence: CAAAGGVYTGELFF. The V call is TRBV19, the J call TRBJ2-2; 9 bases match TRBD2. Per germline, CDR1 LNHDA and CDR2 SQIVND (reference sequence). The CDR3 has 14 residues. V gave up 11 bases and J gave up 3 bases; unmatched junction bases: 7.

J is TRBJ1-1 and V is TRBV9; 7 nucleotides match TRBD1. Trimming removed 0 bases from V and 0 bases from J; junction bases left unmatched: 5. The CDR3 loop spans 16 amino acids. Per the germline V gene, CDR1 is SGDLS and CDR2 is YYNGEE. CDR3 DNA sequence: TGTGCCAGCAGCGTAGAGGGCAGGGGGATGAACACTGAAGCTTTCTTT. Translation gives CASSVEGRGMNTEAFF.

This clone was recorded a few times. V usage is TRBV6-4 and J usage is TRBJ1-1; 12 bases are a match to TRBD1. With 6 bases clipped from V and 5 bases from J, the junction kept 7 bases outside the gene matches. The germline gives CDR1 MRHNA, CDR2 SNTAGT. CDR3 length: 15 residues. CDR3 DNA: TGTGCCAGCAGAGGGACAGGGGGCGCGAGGACTGAAGCTTTCTTT. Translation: CASRGTGGARTEAFF.